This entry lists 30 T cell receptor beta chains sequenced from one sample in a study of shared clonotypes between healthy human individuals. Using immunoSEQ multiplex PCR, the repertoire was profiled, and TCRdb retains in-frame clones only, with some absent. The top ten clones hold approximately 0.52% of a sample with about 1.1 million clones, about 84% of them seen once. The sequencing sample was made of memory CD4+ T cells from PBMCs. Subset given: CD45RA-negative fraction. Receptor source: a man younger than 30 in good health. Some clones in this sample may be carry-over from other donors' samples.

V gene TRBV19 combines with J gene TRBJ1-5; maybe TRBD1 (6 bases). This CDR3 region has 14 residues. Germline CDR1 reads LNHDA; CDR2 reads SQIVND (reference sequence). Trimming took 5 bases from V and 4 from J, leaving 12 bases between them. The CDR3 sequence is CASSSQTGNQPQHF. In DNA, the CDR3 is TGTGCCAGTAGTTCACAAACAGGGAATCAGCCCCAGCATTTT.

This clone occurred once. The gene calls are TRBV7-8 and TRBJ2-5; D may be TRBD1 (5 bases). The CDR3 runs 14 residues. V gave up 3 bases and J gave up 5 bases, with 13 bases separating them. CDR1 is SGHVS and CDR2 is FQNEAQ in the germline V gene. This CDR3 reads CASSFSRAAETQYF. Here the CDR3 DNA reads TGTGCCAGCAGCTTCAGCAGGGCTGCGGAGACCCAGTACTTC.

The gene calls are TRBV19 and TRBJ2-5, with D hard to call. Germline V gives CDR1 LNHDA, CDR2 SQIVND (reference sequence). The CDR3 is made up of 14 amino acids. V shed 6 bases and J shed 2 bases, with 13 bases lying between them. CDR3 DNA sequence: TGTGCCAGTAGGAACGGTGGGTCTCAAGAGACCCAGTACTTC. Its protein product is CASRNGGSQETQYF.

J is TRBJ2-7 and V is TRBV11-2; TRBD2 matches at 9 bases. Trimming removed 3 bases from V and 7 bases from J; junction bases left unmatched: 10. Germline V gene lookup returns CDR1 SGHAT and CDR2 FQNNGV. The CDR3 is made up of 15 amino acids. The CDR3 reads CASSFAGGPTMEQYF. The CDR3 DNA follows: TGTGCCAGCAGCTTCGCGGGAGGGCCCACGATGGAGCAGTACTTC.

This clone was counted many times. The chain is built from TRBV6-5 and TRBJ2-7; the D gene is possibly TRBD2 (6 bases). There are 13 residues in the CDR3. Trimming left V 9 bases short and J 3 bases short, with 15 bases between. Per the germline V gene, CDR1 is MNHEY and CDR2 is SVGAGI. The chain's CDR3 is CARRQGRIYEQYF. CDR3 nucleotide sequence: TGTGCCAGAAGACAAGGGAGGATCTACGAGCAGTACTTC.

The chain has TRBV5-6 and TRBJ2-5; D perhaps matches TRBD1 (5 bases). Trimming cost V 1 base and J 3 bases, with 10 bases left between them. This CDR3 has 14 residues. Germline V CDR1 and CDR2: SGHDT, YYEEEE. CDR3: CASSLYGREETQYF. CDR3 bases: TGTGCCAGCAGCTTGTATGGCAGGGAAGAGACCCAGTACTTC.

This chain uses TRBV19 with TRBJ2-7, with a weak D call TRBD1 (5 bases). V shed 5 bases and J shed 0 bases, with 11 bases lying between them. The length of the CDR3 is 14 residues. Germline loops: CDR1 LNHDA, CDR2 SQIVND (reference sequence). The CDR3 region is CASSAYRSSYEQYF. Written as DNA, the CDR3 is TGTGCCAGTAGTGCCTACAGGAGCTCCTACGAGCAGTACTTC.

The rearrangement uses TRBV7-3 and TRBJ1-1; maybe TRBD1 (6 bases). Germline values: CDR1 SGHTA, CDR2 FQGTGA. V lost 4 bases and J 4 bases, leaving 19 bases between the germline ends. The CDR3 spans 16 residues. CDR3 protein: CASSSYTVRGGTEAFF. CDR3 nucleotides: TGTGCCAGCAGCTCTTACACAGTGAGGGGGGGCACTGAAGCTTTCTTT. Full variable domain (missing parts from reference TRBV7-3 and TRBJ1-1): GAGVSQTPSNKVTEKGKYVELRCDPISGHTALYWYRQSLGQGPEFLIYFQGTGAADDSGLPNDRFFAVRPEGSVSTLKIQRTERGDSAVYLCASSSYTVRGGTEAFFGQGTRLTVV.

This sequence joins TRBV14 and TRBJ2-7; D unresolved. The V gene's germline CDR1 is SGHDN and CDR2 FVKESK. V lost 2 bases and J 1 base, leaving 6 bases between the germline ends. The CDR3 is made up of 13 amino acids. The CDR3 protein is CASSQLISYEQYF. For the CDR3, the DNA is TGTGCCAGCAGCCAACTGATTTCCTACGAGCAGTACTTC.

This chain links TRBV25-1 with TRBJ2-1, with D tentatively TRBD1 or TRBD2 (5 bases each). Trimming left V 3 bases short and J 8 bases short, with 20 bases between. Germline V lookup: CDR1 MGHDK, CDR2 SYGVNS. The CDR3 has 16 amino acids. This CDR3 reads CASSDNTGTPRDEQFF. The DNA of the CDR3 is TGTGCCAGCAGTGACAACACCGGGACCCCCAGGGATGAGCAGTTCTTC.

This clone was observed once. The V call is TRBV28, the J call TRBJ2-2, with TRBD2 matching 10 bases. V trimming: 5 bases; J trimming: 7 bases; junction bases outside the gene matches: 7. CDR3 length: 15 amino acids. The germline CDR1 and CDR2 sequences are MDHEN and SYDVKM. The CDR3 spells CASSALAGVVGELFF. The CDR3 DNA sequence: TGTGCCAGCAGTGCCCTAGCGGGAGTCGTCGGGGAGCTGTTTTTT.

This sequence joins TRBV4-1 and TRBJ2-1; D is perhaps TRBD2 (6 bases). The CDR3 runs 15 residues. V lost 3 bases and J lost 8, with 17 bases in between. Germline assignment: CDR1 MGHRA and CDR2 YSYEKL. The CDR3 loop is CASSQQGDSGYEQFF. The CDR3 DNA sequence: TGCGCCAGCAGCCAGCAAGGGGACTCCGGGTATGAGCAGTTCTTC.

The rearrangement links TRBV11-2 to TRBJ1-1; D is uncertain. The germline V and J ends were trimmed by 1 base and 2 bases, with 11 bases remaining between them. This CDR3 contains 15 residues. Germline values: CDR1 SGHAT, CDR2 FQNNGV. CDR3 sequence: CASSLVVIRNTEAFF. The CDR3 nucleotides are TGTGCCAGCAGCTTAGTAGTAATAAGAAACACTGAAGCTTTCTTT.

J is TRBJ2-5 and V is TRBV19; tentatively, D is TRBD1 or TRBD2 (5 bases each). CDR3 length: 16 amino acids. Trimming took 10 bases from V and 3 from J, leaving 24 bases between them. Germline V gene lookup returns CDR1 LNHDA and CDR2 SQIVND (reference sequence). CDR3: CATGTGFSGEKETQYF. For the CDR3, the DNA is TGTGCCACCGGGACCGGCTTCTCTGGCGAGAAAGAGACCCAGTACTTC.

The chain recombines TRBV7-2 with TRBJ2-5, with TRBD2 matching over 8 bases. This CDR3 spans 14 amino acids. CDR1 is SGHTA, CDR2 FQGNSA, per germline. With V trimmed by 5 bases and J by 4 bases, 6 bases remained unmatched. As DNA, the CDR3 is TGTGCCAGCAGCCCCGGGAGGGCCTCAGAGACCCAGTACTTC. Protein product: CASSPGRASETQYF. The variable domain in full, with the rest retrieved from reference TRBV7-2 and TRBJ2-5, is GAGVSQSPSNKVTEKGKDVELRCDPISGHTALYWYRQSLGQGLEFLIYFQGNSAPDKSGLPSDRFSAERTGGSVSTLTIQRTQQEDSAVYLCASSPGRASETQYFGPGTRLLVL.

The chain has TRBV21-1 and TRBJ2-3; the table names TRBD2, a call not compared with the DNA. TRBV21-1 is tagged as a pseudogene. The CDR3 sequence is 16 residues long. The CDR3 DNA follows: TGTGCCAGCAGCAATCGACTAGCGGGACGTGCCGATACGCAGTATTTT. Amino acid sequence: CASSNRLAGRADTQYF.

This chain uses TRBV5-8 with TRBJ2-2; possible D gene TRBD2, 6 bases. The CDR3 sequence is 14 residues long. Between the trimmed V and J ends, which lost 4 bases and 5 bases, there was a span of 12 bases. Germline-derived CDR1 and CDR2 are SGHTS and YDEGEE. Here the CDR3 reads CASSGGVGTGELFF. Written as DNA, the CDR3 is TGTGCCAGCAGCGGCGGGGTGGGGACCGGGGAGCTGTTTTTT.

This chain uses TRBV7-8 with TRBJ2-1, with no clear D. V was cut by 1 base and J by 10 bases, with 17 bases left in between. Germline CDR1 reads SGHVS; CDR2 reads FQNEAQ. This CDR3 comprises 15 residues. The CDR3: CASSLGGSGPNEQFF. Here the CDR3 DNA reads TGTGCCAGCAGCTTAGGTGGGTCTGGGCCTAACGAGCAGTTCTTC.

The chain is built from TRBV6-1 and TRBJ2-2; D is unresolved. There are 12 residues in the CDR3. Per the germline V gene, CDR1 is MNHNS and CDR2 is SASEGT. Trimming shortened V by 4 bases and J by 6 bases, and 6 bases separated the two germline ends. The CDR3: CASSAPPGELFF. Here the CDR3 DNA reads TGTGCCAGCAGTGCCCCCCCCGGGGAGCTGTTTTTT.

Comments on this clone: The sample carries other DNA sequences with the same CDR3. The CDR3 sequence: CAWSGGLAGVDTQYF. For the CDR3, the DNA is TGTGCCTGGAGCGGGGGGCTAGCGGGAGTAGATACGCAGTATTTT. This sequence joins TRBV30 and TRBJ2-3; TRBD2 agrees at 10 bases. Germline CDR1 GTSNPN, CDR2 SVGIG (reference sequence). CDR3 size: 15 residues. Germline trimming cut 3 bases from V and 5 bases from J; bases unmatched to any gene: 8.

The CDR3 DNA follows: TGTGCCAGCAGCCAAGAGCGGCTTCTTAACACCGGGGAGCTGTTTTTT. This gives the protein CASSQERLLNTGELFF. The rearrangement joins TRBV4-2 to TRBJ2-2, with D hard to call. The CDR3 is 16 amino acids. Trimming left V 0 bases short and J 2 bases short, with 10 bases between. Germline V lookup: CDR1 LGHNA, CDR2 YNFKEQ.

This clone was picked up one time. CDR3: CASSQSKHDWDRSTSGANVLTF. The CDR3 DNA sequence: TGCGCCAGCAGTCAATCCAAGCACGACTGGGACAGGTCGACCTCTGGGGCCAACGTCCTGACTTTC. The chain is built from TRBV23-1 and TRBJ2-6; TRBD1 matches at 8 bases. TRBV23-1 has ORF status, its function being uncertain. V was pared by 0 bases and J by 0 bases, with 16 bases of the junction left unmatched. The CDR3 consists of 22 residues.

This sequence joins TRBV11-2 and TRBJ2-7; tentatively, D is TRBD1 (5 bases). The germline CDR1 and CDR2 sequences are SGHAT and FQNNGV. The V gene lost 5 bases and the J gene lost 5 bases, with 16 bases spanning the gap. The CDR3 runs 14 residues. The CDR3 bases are TGTGCCAGCAGCCAGATGGGGCAAGGGGACGAGCAGTACTTC. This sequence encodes CASSQMGQGDEQYF. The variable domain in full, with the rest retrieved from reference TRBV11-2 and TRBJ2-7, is EAGVAQSPRYKIIEKRQSVAFWCNPISGHATLYWYQQILGQGPKLLIQFQNNGVVDDSQLPKDRFSAERLKGVDSTLKIQPAKLEDSAVYLCASSQMGQGDEQYFGPGTRLTVT.

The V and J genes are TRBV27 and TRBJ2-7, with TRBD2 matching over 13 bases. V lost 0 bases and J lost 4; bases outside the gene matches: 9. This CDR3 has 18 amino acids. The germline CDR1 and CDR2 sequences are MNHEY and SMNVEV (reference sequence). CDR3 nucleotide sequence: TGTGCCAGCAGTTTATCTGGTCGGACTAGCGGGAGTAGGTACGAGCAGTACTTC. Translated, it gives CASSLSGRTSGSRYEQYF.

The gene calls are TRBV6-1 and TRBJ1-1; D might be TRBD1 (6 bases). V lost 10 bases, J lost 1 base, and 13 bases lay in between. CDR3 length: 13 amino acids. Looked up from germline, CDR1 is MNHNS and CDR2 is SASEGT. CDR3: CAISGHPNTEAFF. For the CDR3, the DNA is TGTGCCATCTCGGGACACCCGAACACTGAAGCTTTCTTT.

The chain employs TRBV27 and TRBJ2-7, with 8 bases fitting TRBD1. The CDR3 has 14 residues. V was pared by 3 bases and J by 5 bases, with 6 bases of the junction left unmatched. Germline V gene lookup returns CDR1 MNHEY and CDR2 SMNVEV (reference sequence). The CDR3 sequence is CASSFDRGGNEQYF. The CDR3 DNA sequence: TGTGCCAGCAGTTTTGACAGGGGTGGCAACGAGCAGTACTTC.

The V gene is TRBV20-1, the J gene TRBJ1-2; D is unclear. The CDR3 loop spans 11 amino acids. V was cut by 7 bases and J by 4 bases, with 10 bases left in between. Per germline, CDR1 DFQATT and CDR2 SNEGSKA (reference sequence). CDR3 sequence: CSVGLLYGYTF. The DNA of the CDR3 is TGCAGTGTTGGACTCCTCTATGGCTACACCTTC.

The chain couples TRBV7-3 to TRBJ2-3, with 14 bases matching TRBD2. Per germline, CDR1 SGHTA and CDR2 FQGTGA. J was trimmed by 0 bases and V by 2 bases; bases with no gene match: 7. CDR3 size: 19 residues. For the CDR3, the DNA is TGTGCCAGCAGCTTATACGCGACTAGCGGGAGGGTTAGCACAGATACGCAGTATTTT. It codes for CASSLYATSGRVSTDTQYF.

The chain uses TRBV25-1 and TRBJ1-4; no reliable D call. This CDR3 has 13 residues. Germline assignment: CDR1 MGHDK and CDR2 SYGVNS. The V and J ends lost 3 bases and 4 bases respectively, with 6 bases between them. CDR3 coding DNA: TGTGCCAGCAGTGACCAAAGTAATGAAAAACTGTTTTTT. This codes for CASSDQSNEKLFF.

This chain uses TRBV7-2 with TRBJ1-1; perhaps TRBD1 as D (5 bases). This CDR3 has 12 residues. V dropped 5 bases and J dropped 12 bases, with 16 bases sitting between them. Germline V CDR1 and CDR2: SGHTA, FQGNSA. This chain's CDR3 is CASSPFSRDPFF. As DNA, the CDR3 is TGTGCCAGCAGCCCCTTTAGCCGGGACCCTTTCTTT.